A selection of T cell receptor beta chains follows, all from one sample in a study of OX40 agonist ivuxolimab in advanced cancers. Generated by immunoSEQ multiplex PCR, the TCRdb table keeps only in-frame clones and is missing some. The sample consists of around 83,000 clones, 80% to 90% of them appearing once. The sequences come from CD4+ or CD8+ T cells sorted from blood, collected in a trial of the OX40 agonist ivuxolimab. All receptors derive from an adult with an advanced solid tumor such as melanoma, head and neck, liver or kidney cancer. CDR3s include the opening cysteine and the closing phenylalanine or tryptophan. The D gene is left open where the match is weak. Clone size, where shown, is once, few, many, or a class for clones that have expanded.

NA	TRBJ2-3	TRBD2	TRBV5-4	TGTGCCAGCAGCTTGGACCTAGCGGGGGCTAGCACAGATACGCAGTATTTT	CASSLDLAGASTDTQYF
NA	TRBJ2-7	TRBD1	TRBV10-1	TGCGCCAGCAGCGGGACAGGGGCCTACGAGCAGTACTTC	CASSGTGAYEQYF
NA	TRBJ2-1	TRBD1	TRBV9	TGTGCCAGCAGCGTTCAGGGGGCAGGCAATGAGCAGTTCTTC	CASSVQGAGNEQFF
NA	TRBJ2-7	NA	TRBV28	TGTGCCAGCAGTTCCGCGGGGAGAGGCCTCTACGAGCAGTACTTC	CASSSAGRGLYEQYF
NA	TRBJ2-2	NA	TRBV7-8	TGTGCCAGCAGCCCCCTCCCTTGGGTAGGGAACACCGGGGAGCTGTTTTTT	CASSPLPWVGNTGELFF
once	TRBJ2-1	NA	TRBV29-1	TGCAGCGTTGAACCTTACCGTGAGCAGTTCTTC	CSVEPYREQFF
NA	TRBJ2-2	TRBD2	TRBV27	TGTGCCAGCAGTTCCCTAAAGGGAGGGGCCGGGGAGCTGTTTTTT	CASSSLKGGAGELFF
NA	TRBJ1-5	TRBD1	TRBV28	TGTGCCAGCAGTAAGGCAGGGGGGAGCAATCAGCCCCAGCATTTT	CASSKAGGSNQPQHF
NA	TRBJ2-1	NA	TRBV5-1	TGCGCCAGCAGCCGACAGGTCGGGAGTGAGCAGTTCTTC	CASSRQVGSEQFF
NA	TRBJ2-5	NA	TRBV11-2	TGTGCCAGCAGCTTTGGGTCTCAAGAGACCCAGTACTTC	CASSFGSQETQYF
NA	TRBJ1-1	NA	TRBV5-1	TGCGCCAGCAGCTTTTTGGACAGCATGACTGAAGCTTTCTTT	CASSFLDSMTEAFF
NA	TRBJ2-2	TRBD2	TRBV5-1	TGCGCCAGCAGACCACAGGGACTAGCAGGGGCCGGGGAGCTGTTTTTT	CASRPQGLAGAGELFF
NA	TRBJ2-3	NA	TRBV5-6	TGTGCCAGCAGCTCTGGCGGAGTAAACACAGATACGCAGTATTTT	CASSSGGVNTDTQYF
NA	TRBJ2-3	NA	TRBV5-4	TGTGCCAGCAGCGACGGGACAGATACGCAGTATTTT	CASSDGTDTQYF
NA	TRBJ2-3	TRBD1	TRBV5-8	TGTGCCAGCAGCTTGGAGACAGGGGGCTCTCACCTAAGCACAGATACGCAGTATTTT	CASSLETGGSHLSTDTQYF
NA	TRBJ2-3	TRBD2	TRBV19	TGTGCCAGTATGGGGGGAGGGCCTACAGATACGCAGTATTTT	CASMGGGPTDTQYF
few	TRBJ1-1	NA	TRBV6-1	TGTGCCAGCAGTAAAGATGGACAGCTGAACACTGAAGCTTTCTTT	CASSKDGQLNTEAFF
NA	TRBJ1-1	TRBD1	TRBV5-1	TGCGCCAGCAGCTTTAACAGGGGAACTGAAGCTTTCTTT	CASSFNRGTEAFF
NA	TRBJ2-7	NA	TRBV27	TGTGCCAGCAGTTATTTCTCAGGAGCCTACGAGCAGTACTTC	CASSYFSGAYEQYF
NA	TRBJ2-3	NA	TRBV6-1	TGTGCCAGCAGTGCAAGTCCCGCGGATACGCAGTATTTT	CASSASPADTQYF
NA	TRBJ2-2	NA	TRBV30	TGTGCCTGGAGTGTCAAAAAATACACGGGGACCGGGGAGCTGTTTTTT	CAWSVKKYTGTGELFF
once	TRBJ1-2	NA	TRBV6-6	TGTGCCAGCAGTTACGATTCCTATGGCTACACCTTC	CASSYDSYGYTF
NA	TRBJ2-5	NA	TRBV5-1	TGCGCCAGCAGCTTCAGCCCTAGCGGAGGGGGAGAGACCCAGTACTTC	CASSFSPSGGGETQYF
NA	TRBJ2-1	TRBD2	TRBV19	TGTGCCAGTACCTCACTAGCGGGGTACAATGAGCAGTTCTTC	CASTSLAGYNEQFF